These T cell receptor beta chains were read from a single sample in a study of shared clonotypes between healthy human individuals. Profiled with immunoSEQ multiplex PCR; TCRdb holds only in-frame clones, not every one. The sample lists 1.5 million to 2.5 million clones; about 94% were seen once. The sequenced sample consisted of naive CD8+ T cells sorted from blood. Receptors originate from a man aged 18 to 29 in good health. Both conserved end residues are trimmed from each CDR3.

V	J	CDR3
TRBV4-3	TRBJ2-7	ASAPGQGYEQY
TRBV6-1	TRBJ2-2	AAGRLVNTGELF
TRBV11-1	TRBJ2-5	ASSLGTVGTRETQY
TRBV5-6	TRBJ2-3	ASSLLTDTQY
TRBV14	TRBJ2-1	ASSLRQGIPNEQF
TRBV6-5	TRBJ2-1	ASKTAGANEQF
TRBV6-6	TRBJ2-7	ASSYSQGYEQY
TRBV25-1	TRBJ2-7	ASTTSSRSEQY
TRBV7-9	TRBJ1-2	ASSEDSVNGYT
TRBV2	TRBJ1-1	ASSEMRPNTEAF
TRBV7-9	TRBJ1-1	ASSLDLGDTEAF
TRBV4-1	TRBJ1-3	ASSQEPGAPAYSGNTIY
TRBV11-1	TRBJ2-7	ASSDGTGGAREQY
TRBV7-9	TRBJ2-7	ASSSRQGKRGEQY
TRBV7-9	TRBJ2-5	ASSLPRGMERGETQY
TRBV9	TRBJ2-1	ASSVAWGVAHNEQF
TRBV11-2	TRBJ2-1	ASSLEAGWNEQF
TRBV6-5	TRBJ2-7	ASSYGTSGASEQY
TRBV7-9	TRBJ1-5	ASSFSDRGHQPQH
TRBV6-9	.	ASSYFNGYEQY
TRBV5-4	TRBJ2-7	ASSSGDIAYEQY
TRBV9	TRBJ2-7	ASSVASRDEQY
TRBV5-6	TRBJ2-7	ASSSGQAVHEQY
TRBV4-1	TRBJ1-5	ASSQVDQPQH
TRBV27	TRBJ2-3	ASSLLAHGADTQY
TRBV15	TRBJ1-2	ATSTGPIDGYGYT
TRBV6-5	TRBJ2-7	ASSYSGGIDEQY